This TCR beta chain was captured by sequencing in a study of control samples from healthy donors and cancer patients. Trimming removed 2 bases at V and 4 bases at J, with 16 bases between. This CDR3 is built from 16 residues. Germline V lookup: CDR1 SGHAT, CDR2 FQNNGV. Using immunoSEQ multiplex PCR, the repertoire was profiled, and TCRdb retains in-frame clones only, with some absent. The table has 70,000 to 85,000 clones, 90% to 95% seen once; the top ten hold about 16%. J is TRBJ2-3 and V is TRBV11-2; possible D gene TRBD2, 5 bases. Sequenced material: blood. This TCR was recovered from a man aged 45-60 years in good health. CDR3 amino acids: CASSLSSGVSPDTQYF. The CDR3 DNA reads TGTGCCAGCAGCTTAAGTTCCGGGGTAAGCCCAGATACGCAGTATTTT.